The clone carrying this TCR beta chain was seen repeatedly, ten times or more. The antigen remains unidentified. This sample was included in a study of T cell repertoires in cytomegalovirus infection. Study as a whole: Matching HLA type and CMV infection were both indicated by public TCR beta signatures. Overall study findings and caveats: Cumulative frequency (of public TCR beta family members) identified carriers of CMV plus the relevant HLA. In two of eight donors, the top clonotype was HLA-C-restricted CMV-specific.

CDR1 is MNHNS and CDR2 is SASEGT in the germline V gene. The CDR3 runs 15 residues. With 1 base removed from V and 5 bases from J, the gap between germline ends came to 14 bases. TCRdb reprocessed the reads with MiXCR, giving one entry per CDR3 protein. The table lists roughly 920,000 distinct CDR3 sequences, approximately 31% of them singletons, with over 10% in the top ten. The chain carries TRBV6-1 and TRBJ2-5, with D unclear. The sequencing used cultured CD8+ T cells from PBMCs, collected from culture after CMV antigen stimulation. The TCR was taken from a human donor in good health (CMV status not recorded). Some clones in this sample may be carry-over from other donors' samples. CDR3 protein: CASSEGTSIGETQYF. CDR3 coding DNA: TGTGCCAGCAGTGAAGGAACCTCCATAGGGGAGACCCAGTACTTC.